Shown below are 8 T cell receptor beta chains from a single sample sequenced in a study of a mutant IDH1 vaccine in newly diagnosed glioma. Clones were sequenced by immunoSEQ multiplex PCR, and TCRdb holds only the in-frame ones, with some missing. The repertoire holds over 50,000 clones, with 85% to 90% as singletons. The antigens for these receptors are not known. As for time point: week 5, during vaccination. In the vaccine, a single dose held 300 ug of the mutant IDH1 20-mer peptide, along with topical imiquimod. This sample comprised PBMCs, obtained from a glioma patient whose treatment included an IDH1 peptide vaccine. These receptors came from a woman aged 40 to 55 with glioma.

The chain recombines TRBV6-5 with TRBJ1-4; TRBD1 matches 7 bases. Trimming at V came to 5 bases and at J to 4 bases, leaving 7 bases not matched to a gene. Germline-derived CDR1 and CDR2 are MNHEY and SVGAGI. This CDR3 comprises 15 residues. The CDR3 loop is CASSARDSLNEKLFF. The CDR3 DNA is TGTGCCAGCAGTGCCCGGGACAGCCTTAATGAAAAACTGTTTTTT.

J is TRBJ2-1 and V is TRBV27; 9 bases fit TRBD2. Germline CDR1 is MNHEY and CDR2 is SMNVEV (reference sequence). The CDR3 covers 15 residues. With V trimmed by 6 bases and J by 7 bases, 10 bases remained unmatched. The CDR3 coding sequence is TGTGCCAGCAGCCTTAGCGGGAGCGGTAATAATGAGCAGTTCTTC. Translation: CASSLSGSGNNEQFF.

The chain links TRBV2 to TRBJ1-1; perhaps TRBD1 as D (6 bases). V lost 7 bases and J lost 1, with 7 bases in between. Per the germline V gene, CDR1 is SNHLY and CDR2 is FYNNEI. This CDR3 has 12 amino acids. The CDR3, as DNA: TGTGCCAGCAACAGGGCGAACACTGAAGCTTTCTTT. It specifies CASNRANTEAFF. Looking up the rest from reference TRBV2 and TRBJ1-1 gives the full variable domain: EPEVTQTPSHQVTQMGQEVILRCVPISNHLYFYWYRQILGQKVEFLVSFYNNEISEKSEIFDDQFSVERPDGSNFTLKIRSTKLEDSAMYFCASNRANTEAFFGQGTRLTVV.

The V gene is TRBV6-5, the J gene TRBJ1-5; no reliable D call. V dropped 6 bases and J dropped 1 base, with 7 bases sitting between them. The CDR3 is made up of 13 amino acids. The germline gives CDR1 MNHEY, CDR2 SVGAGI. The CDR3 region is CASRFGSNQPQHF. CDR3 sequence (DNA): TGTGCCAGCAGGTTCGGGAGCAATCAGCCCCAGCATTTT.

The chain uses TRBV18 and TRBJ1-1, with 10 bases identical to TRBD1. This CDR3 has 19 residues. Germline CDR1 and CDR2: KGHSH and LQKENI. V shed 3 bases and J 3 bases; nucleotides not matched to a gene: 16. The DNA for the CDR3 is TGTGCCAGCTCACCCAGAAGCGGCGGACAGGGGGGGATTTACACTGAAGCTTTCTTT. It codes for CASSPRSGGQGGIYTEAFF. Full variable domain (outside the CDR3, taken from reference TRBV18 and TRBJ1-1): NAGVMQNPRHLVRRRGQEARLRCSPMKGHSHVYWYRQLPEEGLKFMVYLQKENIIDESGMPKERFSAEFPKEGPSILRIQQVVRGDSAAYFCASSPRSGGQGGIYTEAFFGQGTRLTVV.

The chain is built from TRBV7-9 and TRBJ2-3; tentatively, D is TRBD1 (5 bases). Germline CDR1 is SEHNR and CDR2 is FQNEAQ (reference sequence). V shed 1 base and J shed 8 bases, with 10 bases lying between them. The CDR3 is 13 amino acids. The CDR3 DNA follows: TGTGCCAGCAGCTTAGGCAGGCAGGGTACGCAGTATTTT. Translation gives CASSLGRQGTQYF.

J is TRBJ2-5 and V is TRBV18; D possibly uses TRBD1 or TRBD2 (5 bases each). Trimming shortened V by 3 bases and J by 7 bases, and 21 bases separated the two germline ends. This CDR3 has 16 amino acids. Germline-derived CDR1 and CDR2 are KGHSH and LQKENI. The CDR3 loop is CASSPMDRRLGGTQYF. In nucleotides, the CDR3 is TGTGCCAGCTCACCGATGGACCGGCGACTTGGGGGGACCCAGTACTTC.

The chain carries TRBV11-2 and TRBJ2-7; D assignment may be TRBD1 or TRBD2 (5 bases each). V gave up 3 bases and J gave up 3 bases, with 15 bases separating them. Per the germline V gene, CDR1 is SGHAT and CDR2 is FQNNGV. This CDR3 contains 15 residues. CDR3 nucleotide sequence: TGTGCCAGCAGCTTGGGACCTTTGCCCCTCTACGAGCAGTACTTC. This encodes CASSLGPLPLYEQYF.